This T cell receptor (beta chain) was captured by sequencing in a study of blood T cell repertoires in COVID-19. Across the study: The cDNA or gDNA used as material had been derived from T cells, B-cell-depleted T cells, or PBMCs.

The participants were between about 18 and 90 years old and came from 24 US areas. Cohort allocation depended upon clinical history that participants reported. Libraries were prepared by immunoSEQ multiplex PCR; TCRdb keeps only in-frame clonotypes and omits some of them. This table has 180,000 or so clones, 87% appearing once. Sequenced sample: PBMCs or T cells enriched from blood (not recorded which). This clonotype was sampled from a human donor with acute COVID-19. The donor label of this sample is uncertain.

The CDR3 nucleotides read TGCGCCAGCAGCATGTCTACTAGCGGGGGTTTCTACGAGCAGTACTTC. It specifies CASSMSTSGGFYEQYF. The chain couples TRBV5-1 to TRBJ2-7, with 11 positions matching TRBD2. The CDR3 has 16 residues. CDR1 and CDR2 (germline): SGHRS, YFSETQ. V shed 4 bases and J 3 bases; nucleotides not matched to a gene: 9.